This TCR beta chain was profiled in a study of control samples from healthy donors and cancer patients (dated by TCRdb to 2019 to 2021). The CDR1 and CDR2 encoded by the germline V gene are SNHLY and FYNNEI. Its CDR3 holds 16 amino acids, cysteine through phenylalanine. Of all the DNA, just the CDR3 is kept, 48 bases in frame from base 1. V and J are truncated by 1 base and 0 bases respectively, leaving an intervening sequence of 10 bases. As for this clone: Its antigen is currently not known. Qualities for individual bases were not recorded, and no much larger clone is one base off.

Receptor amplification or capture employed the immunoSEQ multiplex PCR assay. The immuneACCESS repertoire file appears here via TCRdb, limited to in-frame rearrangements. These files lack a portion of the clones; in checked studies, under half of the deficit traces to unresolved V genes, and the cause of the others is not known. The sample profile shows about 120,000 clones; roughly 92% of them were found once. Jointly, the top ten make up 5.5% of the sample. This sequence originates from a man between 18 and 35 years old in good health. The sequence is built from TRBV2 and TRBJ1-5, with no confidently assigned D gene. Sequencing was done on a sample of blood. The CDR3 has the sequence CASSEGPGYSNQPQHF. The bases are TGTGCCAGCAGTGAAGGTCCGGGATATAGCAATCAGCCCCAGCATTTT.